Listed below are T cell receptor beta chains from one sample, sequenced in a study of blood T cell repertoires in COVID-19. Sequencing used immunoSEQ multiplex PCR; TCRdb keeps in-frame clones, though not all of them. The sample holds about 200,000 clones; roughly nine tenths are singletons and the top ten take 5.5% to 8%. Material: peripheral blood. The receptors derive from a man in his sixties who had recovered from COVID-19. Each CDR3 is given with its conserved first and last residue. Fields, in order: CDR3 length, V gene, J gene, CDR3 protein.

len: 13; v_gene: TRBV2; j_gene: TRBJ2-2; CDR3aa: CASRRGNTGELFF
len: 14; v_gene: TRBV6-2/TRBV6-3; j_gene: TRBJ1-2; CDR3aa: CASSRAGVNYGYTF
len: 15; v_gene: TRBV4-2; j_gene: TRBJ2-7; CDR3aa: CASSQEYRQHYEQYF
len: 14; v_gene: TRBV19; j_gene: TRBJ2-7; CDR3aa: CASRDRHSSYEQYF
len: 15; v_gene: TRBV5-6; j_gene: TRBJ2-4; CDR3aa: CASSSWGDRENIQYF
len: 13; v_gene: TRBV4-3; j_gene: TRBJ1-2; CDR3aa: CASSPGGAYGYTF
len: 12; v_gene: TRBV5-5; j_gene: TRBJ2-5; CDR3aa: CASSLPGETQYF
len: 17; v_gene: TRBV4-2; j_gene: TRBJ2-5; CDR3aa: CASSRQGGGGSQETQYF
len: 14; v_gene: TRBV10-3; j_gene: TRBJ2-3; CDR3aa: CAIMASSRTDTQYF
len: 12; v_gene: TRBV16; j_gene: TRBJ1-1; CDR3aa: CASSPSVTEAFF
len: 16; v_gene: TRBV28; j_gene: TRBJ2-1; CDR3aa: CASSLSLGRGYNEQFF
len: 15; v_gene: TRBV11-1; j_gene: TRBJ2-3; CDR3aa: CASSPPGRGADTQYF
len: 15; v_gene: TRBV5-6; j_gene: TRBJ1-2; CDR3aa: CASSFRDRINYGYTF
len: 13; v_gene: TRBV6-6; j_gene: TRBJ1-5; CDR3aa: CATSTGFSQPQHF
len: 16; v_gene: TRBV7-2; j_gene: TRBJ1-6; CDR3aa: CASSPTGTGTNSPLHF
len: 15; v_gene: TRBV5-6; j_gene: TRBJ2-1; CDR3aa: CASSSPTSGVYEQFF
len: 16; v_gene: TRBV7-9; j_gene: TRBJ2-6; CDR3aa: CASSSETGFGANVLTF
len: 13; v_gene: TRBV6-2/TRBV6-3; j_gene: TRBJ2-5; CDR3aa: CASSGLDKETQYF
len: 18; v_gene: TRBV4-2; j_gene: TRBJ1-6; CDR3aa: CASSQDLQGDAYNSPLHF
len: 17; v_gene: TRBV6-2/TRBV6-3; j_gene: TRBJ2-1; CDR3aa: CASSYPYGLVSYNEQFF
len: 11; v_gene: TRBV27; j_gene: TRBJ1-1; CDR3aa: CASLWGETAFF
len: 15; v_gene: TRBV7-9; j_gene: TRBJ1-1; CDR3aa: CASSSPLTGGTEAFF
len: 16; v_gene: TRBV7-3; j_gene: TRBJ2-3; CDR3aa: CASSFSGGAGTDTQYF
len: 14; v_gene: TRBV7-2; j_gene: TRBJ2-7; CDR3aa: CASSLGPTSYEQYF
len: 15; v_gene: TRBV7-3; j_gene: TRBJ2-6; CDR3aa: CASRFDSSGANVLTF
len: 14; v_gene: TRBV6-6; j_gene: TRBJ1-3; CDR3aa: CASRQTGSGNTIYF
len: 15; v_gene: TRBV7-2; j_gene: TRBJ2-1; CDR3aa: CASSSDRLAHNEQFF
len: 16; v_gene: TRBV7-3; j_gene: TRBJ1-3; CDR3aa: CASSLQGLGSGNTIYF
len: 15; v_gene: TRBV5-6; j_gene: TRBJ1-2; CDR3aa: CASSYGDLGSSGYTF
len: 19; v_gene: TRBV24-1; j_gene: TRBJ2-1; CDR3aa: CATSDATDRLAGGDYEQFF
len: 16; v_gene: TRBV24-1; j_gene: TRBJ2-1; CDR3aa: CATSDLADSGRHEQFF
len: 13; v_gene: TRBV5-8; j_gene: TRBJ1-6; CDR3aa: CASSFRGNSPLHF
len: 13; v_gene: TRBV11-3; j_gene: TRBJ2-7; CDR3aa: CASSLGQRDEQYF
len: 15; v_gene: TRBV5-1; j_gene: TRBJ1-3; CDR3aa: CASSLEPGSGNTIYF
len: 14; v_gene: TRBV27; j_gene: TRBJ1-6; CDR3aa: CASSLTGQRSPLHF
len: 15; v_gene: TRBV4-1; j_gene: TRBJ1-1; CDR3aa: CASSQDRDRGSKAFF
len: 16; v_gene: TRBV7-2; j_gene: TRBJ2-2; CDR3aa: CASSFFRTGDTGELFF
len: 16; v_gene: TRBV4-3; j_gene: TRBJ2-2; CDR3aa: CASSQLQGSYTGELFF
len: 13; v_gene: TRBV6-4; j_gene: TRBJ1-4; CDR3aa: CASREQGTEKLFF
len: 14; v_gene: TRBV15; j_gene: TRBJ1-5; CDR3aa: CATSIQRYNQPQHF
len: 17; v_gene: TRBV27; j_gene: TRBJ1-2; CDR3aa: CASSKTTGGLRGYGYTF
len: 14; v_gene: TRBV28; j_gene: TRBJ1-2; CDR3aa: CASSTRQGNYGYTF
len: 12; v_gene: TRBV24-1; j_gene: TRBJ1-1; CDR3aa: CATSDPTGRAFF
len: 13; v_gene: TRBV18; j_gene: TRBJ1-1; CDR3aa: CASSTFQDTEAFF
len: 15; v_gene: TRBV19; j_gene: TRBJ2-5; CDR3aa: CASRGGGANQETQYF
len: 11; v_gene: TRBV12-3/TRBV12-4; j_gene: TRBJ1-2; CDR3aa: CASSTDSGYTF
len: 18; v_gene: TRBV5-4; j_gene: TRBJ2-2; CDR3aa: CASSNGGQGALRAGELFF
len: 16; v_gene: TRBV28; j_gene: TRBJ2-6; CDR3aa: CASSSHQGSGANVLTF
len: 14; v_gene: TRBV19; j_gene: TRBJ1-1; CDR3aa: CASSSGVRGTEAFF
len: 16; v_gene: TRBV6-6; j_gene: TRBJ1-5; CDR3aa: CASSYAGGYSNQPQHF
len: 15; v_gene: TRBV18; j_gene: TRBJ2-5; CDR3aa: CASSPPGGAPETQYF
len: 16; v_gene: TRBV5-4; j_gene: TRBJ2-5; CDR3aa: CASSFGTRTIKETQYF
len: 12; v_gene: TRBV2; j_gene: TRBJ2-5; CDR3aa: CASSLLQETQYF